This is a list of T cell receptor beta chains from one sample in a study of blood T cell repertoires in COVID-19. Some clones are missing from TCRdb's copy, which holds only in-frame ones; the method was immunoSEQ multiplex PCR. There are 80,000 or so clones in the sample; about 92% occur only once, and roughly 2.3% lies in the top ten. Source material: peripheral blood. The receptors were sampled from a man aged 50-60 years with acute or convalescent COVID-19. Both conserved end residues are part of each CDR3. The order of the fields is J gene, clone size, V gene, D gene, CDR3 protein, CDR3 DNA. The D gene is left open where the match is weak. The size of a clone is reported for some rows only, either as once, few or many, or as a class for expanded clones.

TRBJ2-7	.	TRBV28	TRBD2	CASSWEREGEYEQYF	TGTGCCAGCAGTTGGGAACGGGAGGGCGAATACGAGCAGTACTTC
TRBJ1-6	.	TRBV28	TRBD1	CASSFPGQEWRNSPLHF	TGTGCCAGCAGTTTTCCAGGACAGGAGTGGCGTAACTCACCCCTCCACTTT
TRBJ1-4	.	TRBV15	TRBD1	CATSLTGVGATNEKLFF	TGTGCCACCAGCCTCACAGGGGTAGGAGCAACTAATGAAAAACTGTTTTTT
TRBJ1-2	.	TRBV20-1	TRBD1	CSASSGHPGQGAPGYTF	TGCAGTGCTAGTAGCGGGCATCCGGGACAGGGGGCGCCAGGCTACACCTTC
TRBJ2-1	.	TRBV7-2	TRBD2	CASSLGQRGEEQFF	TGTGCCAGCAGCTTAGGGCAGCGGGGGGAGGAGCAGTTCTTC
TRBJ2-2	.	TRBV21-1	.	CASSKEGPGLADTGELFF	TGTGCCAGCAGCAAAGAAGGTCCCGGACTAGCCGACACCGGGGAGCTGTTTTTT
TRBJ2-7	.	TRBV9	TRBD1	CASSVGGQGYEQYF	TGTGCCAGCAGCGTAGGCGGACAGGGATACGAGCAGTACTTC
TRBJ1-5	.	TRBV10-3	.	CAISESLGTRGYQPQHF	TGTGCCATCAGTGAGTCGTTGGGTACGCGGGGATATCAGCCCCAGCATTTT
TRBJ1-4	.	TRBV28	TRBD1	CASKQGGGNEKLFF	TGTGCCAGCAAACAGGGGGGAGGTAATGAAAAACTGTTTTTT
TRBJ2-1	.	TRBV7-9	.	CASREPYNEQFF	TGTGCCAGCCGGGAACCCTACAATGAGCAGTTCTTC
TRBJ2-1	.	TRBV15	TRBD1	CATSRLRDSYNEQFF	TGTGCCACCAGCAGACTCCGGGACAGTTACAATGAGCAGTTCTTC
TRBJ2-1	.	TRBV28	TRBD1	CASSLGTGFTEQFF	TGTGCCAGCAGTCTGGGGACAGGTTTTACTGAGCAGTTCTTC
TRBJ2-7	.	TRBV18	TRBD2	CASSPRAGGIYEQYF	TGTGCCAGCTCACCACGGGCGGGGGGGATCTACGAGCAGTACTTC
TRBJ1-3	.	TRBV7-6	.	CASSSAGWGSGNTIYF	TGTGCCAGCAGCTCCGCGGGGTGGGGCTCTGGAAACACCATATATTTT
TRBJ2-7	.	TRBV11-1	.	CASSLVRGSEQYF	TGTGCCAGCAGCTTAGTTAGGGGCTCCGAGCAGTACTTC
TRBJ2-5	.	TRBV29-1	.	CSVAGTTQETQYF	TGCAGCGTTGCTGGGACAACACAAGAGACCCAGTACTTC
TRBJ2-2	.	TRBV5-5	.	CASSFSSNTGELFF	TGTGCCAGCAGCTTCAGTTCGAACACCGGGGAGCTGTTTTTT
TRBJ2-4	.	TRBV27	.	CASSLTGSNIQYF	TGTGCCAGCAGTTTAACAGGGTCGAACATTCAGTACTTC
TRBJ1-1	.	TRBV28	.	CASSLDRERGAFF	TGTGCCAGCAGTTTGGACCGGGAACGGGGAGCTTTCTTT
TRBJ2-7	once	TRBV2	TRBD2	CASSLAGASYEQYF	TGTGCCAGCAGCCTAGCGGGAGCCTCCTACGAGCAGTACTTC
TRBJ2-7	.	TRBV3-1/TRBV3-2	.	CASSSYRDYEQYF	TGTGCCAGCAGCTCTTACAGGGACTACGAGCAGTACTTC
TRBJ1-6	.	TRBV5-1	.	CASSPTSQGFLGSPLHF	TGCGCCAGCAGCCCCACCTCACAGGGCTTTTTAGGATCACCCCTCCACTTT
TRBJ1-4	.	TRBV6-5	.	CASSYSRRRDEKLFF	TGTGCCAGCAGTTACTCGCGACGGCGGGATGAAAAACTGTTTTTT
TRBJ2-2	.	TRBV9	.	CASSVGGDTGELFF	TGTGCCAGCAGCGTAGGGGGGGACACCGGGGAGCTGTTTTTT
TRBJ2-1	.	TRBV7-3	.	CASSIATSAYNEQFF	TGTGCCAGCAGCATAGCGACTAGTGCCTACAATGAGCAGTTCTTC
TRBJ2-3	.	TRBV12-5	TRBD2	CASGLGLAVVDTQYF	TGTGCTAGTGGTTTGGGACTAGCAGTAGTAGATACGCAGTATTTT
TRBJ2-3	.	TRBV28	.	CASRRDLTDTQYF	TGTGCCAGCAGGCGGGACCTCACAGATACGCAGTATTTT
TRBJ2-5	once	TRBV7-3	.	CASSLNGRGTQETQYF	TGTGCCAGCAGCTTAAATGGGCGGGGCACTCAAGAGACCCAGTACTTC
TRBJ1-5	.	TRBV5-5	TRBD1	CASSLLQGNQPQHF	TGTGCCAGCAGCTTGTTACAGGGGAATCAGCCCCAGCATTTT
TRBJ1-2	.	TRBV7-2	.	CASSLWGVNYGYTF	TGTGCCAGCAGCTTATGGGGCGTTAACTATGGCTACACCTTC
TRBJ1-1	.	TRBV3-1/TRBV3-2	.	CASSPHPQGEGAEAFF	TGTGCCAGCAGCCCCCACCCACAGGGAGAGGGAGCTGAAGCTTTCTTT
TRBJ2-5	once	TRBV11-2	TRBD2	CASSLTAGGQKTQYF	TGTGCCAGCAGCTTAACGGCGGGGGGGCAGAAGACCCAGTACTTC
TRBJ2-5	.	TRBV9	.	CASSGGRAETQYF	TGTGCCAGCAGCGGTGGCAGGGCGGAGACCCAGTACTTC
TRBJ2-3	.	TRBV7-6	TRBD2	CASSLSSGLVVGTDTQYF	TGTGCCAGCAGCTTATCGTCCGGACTAGTCGTTGGCACAGATACGCAGTATTTT
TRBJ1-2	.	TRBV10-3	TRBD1	CAIEAGGGYTF	TGTGCCATCGAGGCAGGGGGCGGCTACACCTTC
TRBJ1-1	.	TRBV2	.	CASSETVLNTEAFF	TGTGCCAGCAGTGAAACGGTTCTGAACACTGAAGCTTTCTTT
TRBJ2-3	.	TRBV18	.	CASSPIRADTQYF	TGTGCCAGCTCACCGATTCGGGCAGATACGCAGTATTTT
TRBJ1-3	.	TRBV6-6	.	CASTKSRGTGNTIYF	TGTGCCAGCACCAAAAGTCGGGGAACTGGAAACACCATATATTTT
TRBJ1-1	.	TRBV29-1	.	CSVVDNRANTEAFF	TGCAGCGTTGTCGATAACAGGGCTAACACTGAAGCTTTCTTT
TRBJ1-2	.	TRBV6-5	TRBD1	CASSYSGRDRAVYTF	TGTGCCAGCAGTTACTCGGGTCGGGACAGGGCGGTCTACACCTTC
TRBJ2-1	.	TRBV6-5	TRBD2	CASSYDLAGLGEQFF	TGTGCCAGCAGTTACGACCTAGCGGGCCTGGGAGAGCAGTTCTTC
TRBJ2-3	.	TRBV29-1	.	CSVAGTGSTDTQYF	TGCAGCGTAGCCGGGACTGGAAGCACAGATACGCAGTATTTT
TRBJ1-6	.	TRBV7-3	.	CASSLFAGAESPLHF	TGTGCCAGCAGCTTATTTGCGGGGGCTGAGTCACCCCTCCACTTT
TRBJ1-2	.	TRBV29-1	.	CSCRVWDSEGYTF	TGCAGCTGCAGGGTTTGGGACTCGGAGGGCTACACCTTC
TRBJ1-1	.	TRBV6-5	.	CASAALSLNTEAFF	TGTGCCAGTGCCGCCCTGAGCCTGAACACTGAAGCTTTCTTT
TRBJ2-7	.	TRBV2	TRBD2	CASSELTSVAYEQYF	TGTGCCAGCAGTGAGCTCACTAGCGTTGCCTACGAGCAGTACTTC
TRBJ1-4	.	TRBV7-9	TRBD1	CASSPLRTGEYEKLFF	TGTGCCAGCAGCCCCCTTAGGACAGGGGAGTACGAAAAACTGTTTTTT
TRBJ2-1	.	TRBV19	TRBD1	CASSMGQGDNEQFF	TGTGCCAGTAGTATGGGACAGGGGGACAATGAGCAGTTCTTC
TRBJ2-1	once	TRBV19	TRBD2	CATRTSGSNEQFF	TGTGCCACCCGGACTAGCGGGAGTAATGAGCAGTTCTTC
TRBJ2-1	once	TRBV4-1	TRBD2	CASSQTTSGSFDNEQFF	TGCGCCAGCAGCCAAACCACTAGCGGGAGTTTTGACAATGAGCAGTTCTTC
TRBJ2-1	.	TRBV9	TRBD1	CASSVGTGGSGNEQFF	TGTGCCAGCAGCGTGGGGACAGGGGGCTCGGGCAATGAGCAGTTCTTC
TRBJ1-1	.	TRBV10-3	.	CAISEKGITEAFF	TGTGCCATCAGTGAAAAGGGGATCACTGAAGCTTTCTTT
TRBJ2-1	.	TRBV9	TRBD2	CASSPRGRAGGRNEQFF	TGTGCCAGCAGCCCAAGAGGACGAGCGGGAGGTCGAAATGAGCAGTTCTTC
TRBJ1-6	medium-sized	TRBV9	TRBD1	CASSLIAGTGSPLHF	TGTGCCAGCAGCCTAATAGCCGGGACAGGGTCTCCCCTCCACTTT
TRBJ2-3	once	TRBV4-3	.	CASSQEGRTDTQYF	TGCGCCAGCAGCCAAGAGGGGAGAACAGATACGCAGTATTTT
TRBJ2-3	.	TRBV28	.	CASSPAGSGDTQYF	TGTGCCAGCAGTCCCGCAGGATCTGGAGATACGCAGTATTTT
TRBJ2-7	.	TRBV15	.	CATSRDPTGRSYEQYF	TGTGCCACCAGCAGAGATCCGACAGGCCGCTCCTACGAGCAGTACTTC